This T cell receptor beta chain was observed in a study of regulatory T cells in long-lasting Graves disease. Study overall: Graves' patients with a new diagnosis had received antithyroid drugs under 3 months. Findings of the study overall: A limited number of samples was an acknowledged limitation. Relative to new patients (roughly 970), persistent patients exhibited greater sharing of public clonotypes (2,741).

Researchers made TCR beta libraries by using iRepertoire HTBI primers and running Arm-PCR on CDR3 regions. TCRdb recomputed calls from the multiplex PCR reads with MiXCR, one row per CDR3 protein. The table includes more than 300,000 distinct CDR3 sequences, about a sixth detected once. The CDR3 length is 14 residues. Trimming removed 7 bases at V and 1 base at J, with 14 bases between. The germline gives CDR1 SGHDT, CDR2 YYEEEE. Time point described: newly diagnosed GD, antithyroid drugs for less than 3 months. RNA extracted from PBMCs served as the sequencing template. This clonotype was counted many times. Its antigen is not identified.

The specimen comprised peripheral blood mononuclear cells (PBMCs), sampled at new diagnosis, from a patient treated with antithyroid drugs. The chain couples TRBV5-6 to TRBJ1-1; D is uncertain. This sequence originates from a female donor with Graves disease. CDR3 nucleotides: TGTGCCAGCGGAAGGTTGGCGAGGAACACTGAAGCTTTCTTT. Its translation: CASGRLARNTEAFF. Using reference TRBV5-6 and TRBJ1-1 for the parts outside the CDR3, the full variable domain is DAGVTQSPTHLIKTRGQQVTLRCSPKSGHDTVSWYQQALGQGPQFIFQYYEEEERQRGNFPDRFSGHQFPNYSSELNVNALLLGDSALYLCASGRLARNTEAFFGQGTRLTVV.